This passage covers 20 T cell receptor beta chains from one sample sequenced in a study of radiotherapy plus CTLA-4 blockade in lung cancer. Sequencing used immunoSEQ multiplex PCR; TCRdb keeps in-frame clones, though not all of them. The sample yields 75,000 to 95,000 clones, roughly 70% seen once. The sequencing used peripheral blood, collected from a patient treated with radiotherapy plus ipilimumab. Receptor source: a human donor with non-small cell lung cancer that progressed on radiotherapy plus ipilimumab.

This rearrangement joins TRBV27 to TRBJ2-7, with D hard to call. The V and J ends lost 4 bases and 11 bases respectively, with 15 bases between them. The CDR3 totals 12 residues. Germline V CDR1 and CDR2: MNHEY, SMNVEV (reference sequence). The CDR3 here is CASSSPHEPEYF. CDR3 bases: TGTGCCAGCAGTTCCCCACACGAACCTGAGTACTTC.

The chain is built from TRBV29-1 and TRBJ2-7; 7 nucleotides align to TRBD1. CDR1 is SQVTM and CDR2 is ANQGSEA in the germline V gene. The CDR3 contains 14 residues. Losses at the gene ends were 4 bases for V and 6 bases for J; bases not matched to a gene: 12. Written as DNA, the CDR3 is TGCAGCGTTGTCGGGGAGACAGGGAGCCGCGAGCAGTACTTC. Translated, it gives CSVVGETGSREQYF.

This clone was observed once. This rearrangement joins TRBV28 to TRBJ2-2; tentative D call: TRBD2 (6 bases). Germline values: CDR1 MDHEN, CDR2 SYDVKM. CDR3 length: 15 residues. V lost 6 bases to trimming and J lost 13 bases, with 24 bases between them. CDR3 in amino acids: CASSIQDIGGTRLFF. The CDR3 DNA reads TGTGCCAGCAGCATCCAGGACATTGGCGGGACTCGGCTGTTTTTT. Full variable domain (remainder filled in from reference TRBV28 and TRBJ2-2): DVKVTQSSRYLVKRTGEKVFLECVQDMDHENMFWYRQDPGLGLRLIYFSYDVKMKEKGDIPEGYSVSREKKERFSLILESASTNQTSMYLCASSIQDIGGTRLFFGEGSRLTVL.

This sequence joins TRBV7-8 and TRBJ1-2, with 8 bases fitting TRBD1. The CDR3 is 16 amino acids. V was clipped by 3 bases and J by 3 bases; unmatched bases: 9. CDR1 is SGHVS, CDR2 FQNEAQ, per germline. CDR3 bases: TGTGCCAGCAGCTTCGTCGGGACAGGCGGGGACTATGGCTACACCTTC. Its protein product is CASSFVGTGGDYGYTF.

V gene TRBV7-6 combines with J gene TRBJ1-5; weak D call: TRBD1 (5 bases). This CDR3 contains 12 residues. CDR1 and CDR2 from the germline V gene are SGHVS and FNYEAQ. Trimming pared 1 base from V and 11 bases from J, leaving 9 bases between. CDR3: CASSLEGDSQHF. The CDR3 nucleotides read TGTGCCAGCAGCTTAGAAGGGGACTCCCAGCATTTT.

The chain uses TRBV27 and TRBJ1-5; D is unresolved. Germline assignment: CDR1 MNHEY and CDR2 SMNVEV (reference sequence). This CDR3 spans 13 amino acids. V shed 2 bases and J shed 5 bases, with 7 bases lying between them. Here the CDR3 reads CASSLGGYQPQHF. The CDR3 nucleotides are TGTGCCAGCAGTTTAGGAGGGTATCAGCCCCAGCATTTT.

The CDR3 region has the DNA TGTGCCAGCAGCTTAGAAAGGGTTGGCGAGCAGTACTTC. It encodes CASSLERVGEQYF. The V call is TRBV7-6, the J call TRBJ2-7; D gene ambiguous. V shed 1 base and J shed 6 bases, with 10 bases lying between them. The CDR3 has 13 amino acids. The germline gives CDR1 SGHVS, CDR2 FNYEAQ.

The chain links TRBV4-1 to TRBJ2-1; the D gene is possibly TRBD2 (7 bases). In germline, CDR1 is MGHRA, CDR2 YSYEKL. The V and J ends lost 0 bases and 15 bases respectively, with 21 bases between them. This CDR3 is 15 amino acids long. DNA for the CDR3: TGCGCCAGCAGCCAAGAAAGCGGGACATCCCTAACGCCGTTCTTC. Its translation: CASSQESGTSLTPFF.

This clone was seen only a few times. CDR3 in DNA: TGTGCCAGCAGTTTACAGGGTTTAGCTAATGAAAAACTGTTTTTT. Encoded protein: CASSLQGLANEKLFF. This chain uses TRBV28 with TRBJ1-4, with TRBD1 as a possible D gene (5 bases). The CDR3 has 15 amino acids. The germline V and J ends were trimmed by 2 bases and 3 bases, with 10 bases remaining between them. From germline, CDR1 is MDHEN and CDR2 SYDVKM.

This clone has only a few counts. The chain has TRBV2 and TRBJ1-2, with 9 bases identical to TRBD1. Germline V gives CDR1 SNHLY, CDR2 FYNNEI. V lost 0 bases to trimming and J lost 8 bases; unmatched junction nucleotides: 10. The CDR3 is made up of 16 amino acids. CDR3 sequence: CASSEAGLQGAEGYTF. The CDR3 bases are TGTGCCAGCAGTGAAGCCGGGCTACAGGGGGCTGAGGGCTACACCTTC.

This chain uses TRBV28 with TRBJ2-6; D may match TRBD1 or TRBD2 (5 bases each). CDR1 is MDHEN and CDR2 is SYDVKM in the germline V gene. The CDR3 runs to 18 residues. V was cut by 5 bases and J by 2 bases, with 19 bases left in between. The CDR3 sequence is CASSGAPGRPTGANVLTF. The DNA for the CDR3 is TGTGCCAGCAGTGGGGCCCCGGGACGGCCAACTGGGGCCAACGTCCTGACTTTC.

The chain joins TRBV7-6 to TRBJ1-3, with D possibly being TRBD1 (6 bases). This CDR3 has 18 residues. CDR1 is SGHVS, CDR2 FNYEAQ, per germline. Trimming left V 0 bases short and J 0 bases short, with 15 bases between. The CDR3 bases are TGTGCCAGCAGCTTAGCGGCAGGACAGCATTACTCTGGAAACACCATATATTTT. Its protein product is CASSLAAGQHYSGNTIYF. Using reference TRBV7-6 and TRBJ1-3 for the parts outside the CDR3, the full variable domain is GAGVSQSPRYKVTKRGQDVALRCDPISGHVSLYWYRQALGQGPEFLTYFNYEAQQDKSGLPNDRFSAERPEGSISTLTIQRTEQRDSAMYRCASSLAAGQHYSGNTIYFGEGSWLTVV.

The V and J genes are TRBV7-2 and TRBJ1-2; 8 bases line up with TRBD1. V lost 3 bases and J lost 7; bases outside the gene matches: 10. The CDR3 extends over 15 amino acids. The germline gives CDR1 SGHTA, CDR2 FQGNSA. The CDR3 DNA reads as TGTGCCAGCAGCTTCGTCGGCAGGGGGCAGAGTGGCTACACCTTC. It is translated as CASSFVGRGQSGYTF.

The chain uses TRBV11-2 and TRBJ1-1, with 7 bases identical to TRBD1. The CDR3 sequence is 15 residues long. Germline assignment: CDR1 SGHAT and CDR2 FQNNGV. V dropped 3 bases and J dropped 3; count of bases not matched to a gene: 7. The DNA for the CDR3 is TGTGCCAGCAGCTTGGTCGACAGGGAGGACACTGAAGCTTTCTTT. Protein sequence: CASSLVDREDTEAFF.

The chain carries TRBV19 and TRBJ2-2; 9 bases agree with TRBD1. The CDR3 consists of 16 residues. Germline CDR1 LNHDA, CDR2 SQIVND (reference sequence). J was trimmed by 1 base and V by 3 bases; bases with no gene match: 3. CDR3 protein: CASSIGDRVNTGELFF. CDR3 DNA sequence: TGTGCCAGTAGTATTGGGGACAGGGTGAACACCGGGGAGCTGTTTTTT.

The chain combines TRBV7-9 with TRBJ2-5; tentative D call: TRBD1 (5 bases). The CDR3 consists of 14 residues. Germline V lookup: CDR1 SEHNR, CDR2 FQNEAQ (reference sequence). Trimming shortened V by 5 bases and J by 0 bases, and 10 bases separated the two germline ends. CDR3 coding DNA: TGTGCCAGCAGCCAACAGGCGTACCAAGAGACCCAGTACTTC. The encoded protein is CASSQQAYQETQYF.

The chain links TRBV10-1 to TRBJ2-7; 12 nucleotides match TRBD2. Germline CDR1 WNHNN, CDR2 SYGVQD (reference sequence). This CDR3 spans 18 amino acids. Losses at the gene ends were 3 bases for V and 3 bases for J; bases not matched to a gene: 12. This CDR3 is CASSDAAGTSGQNYEQYF. CDR3 in DNA: TGCGCCAGCAGTGATGCCGCCGGGACTAGCGGGCAAAACTACGAGCAGTACTTC.

The rearrangement uses TRBV9 and TRBJ1-5; no definite D call. This CDR3 is 14 amino acids long. Between the trimmed V and J ends, which lost 4 bases and 2 bases, there was a span of 10 bases. The germline V gene encodes CDR1 SGDLS and CDR2 YYNGEE. CDR3 nucleotide sequence: TGTGCCAGCAGCCTAGAGGGAGGCAATCAGCCCCAGCATTTT. Translating gives CASSLEGGNQPQHF.

This clone has more than one count but fewer than ten. The chain joins TRBV6-6 to TRBJ2-1; 13 nucleotides line up with TRBD2. Germline assignment: CDR1 MNHNY and CDR2 SVGAGI (reference sequence). The CDR3 is 15 residues long. J gave up 4 bases and V 7 bases, and 4 bases lay outside the gene matches. The CDR3 reads CASTLLAGGYNEQFF. The CDR3 DNA is TGTGCCAGCACCCTACTAGCGGGAGGGTACAATGAGCAGTTCTTC.

The J gene is TRBJ2-2, the V gene TRBV6-5, with D possibly being TRBD1 (6 bases). Germline V gives CDR1 MNHEY, CDR2 SVGAGI. The CDR3 is made up of 14 amino acids. The germline V and J ends were trimmed by 5 bases and 4 bases, with 11 bases remaining between them. The CDR3 nucleotides read TGTGCCAGCAGTCCTTTACAGGGCACCGGGGAGCTGTTTTTT. It specifies CASSPLQGTGELFF.